This TCR beta chain came from a study of OX40 agonist ivuxolimab in advanced cancers. Background on the whole study: The costimulatory receptor OX40 (CD134) was targeted by ivuxolimab, a fully human IgG2 agonistic monoclonal antibody. Intravenous ivuxolimab was administered to patients every 2 weeks at six dose levels: 0.01, 0.1, 0.3, 1.5, 3 and 10 mg/kg. Among the roughly 54 dose-escalation patients, some 20 had hepatocellular carcinoma, 15 or so melanoma, 9 renal cell carcinoma and 9 head and neck cancer. Peripheral TCRbeta sequencing aimed to test whether ivuxolimab altered TCR sequence diversity and caused clonal T-cell expansion. Partial responses were achieved by three dose-escalation patients, of whom one had hepatocellular carcinoma and two had cutaneous melanoma. In the dose-escalation cohort, 70% to 90% of patients were male, and the mean age was around 60 years with a range of roughly 20 to 79. The monotherapy dose-escalation portion (N of about 49 patients) of the phase I ivuxolimab trial is reported in the paper. Patients were allowed to have had prior anti-PD-1, anti-PD-L1 or anti-CTLA-4 therapy, and 40% to 45% of the dose-escalation patients had been treated with checkpoint inhibitors.

The trim is 0 bases for V and 4 bases for J, with a gap of 12 bases between the germline ends. The germline V gene (reference sequence) sets CDR1 to MNHNY and CDR2 to SVGAGI. From cysteine to phenylalanine, the CDR3 is 15 amino acids long. Just CDR3 DNA is preserved here, 45 bases in frame from base 1. Patients with a history of autoimmune disease or receiving systemic immunosuppression were excluded from the trial. Peripheral blood for TCR sequencing was collected from all dose cohorts at baseline, on cycle 4 day 1, and on cycle 7 day 1. Samples came from an open-label, multicenter, first-in-human phase I dose-escalation trial of ivuxolimab. The trial enrolled adults with locally advanced or metastatic head and neck squamous cell, hepatocellular, melanoma or renal cell carcinoma. Before TCR sequencing, CD4+ T cells and CD8+ T cells were sorted from peripheral blood as separate populations. Broader findings and caveats from the paper: On average, CD8+ T cells showed more expanded clones than CD4+ T cells after ivuxolimab. The antigen specificity of the clonally expanded peripheral T cells was not determined. In the 0.1-3.0 mg/kg groups, partial responders were among the patients with the lowest normalized peripheral clonal expansion, particularly in CD8+ T cells. Low levels of normalized T-cell clonal expansion were also seen in some patients who did not respond. At doses of 0.1 to 3.0 mg/kg, clonal expansion of both CD4+ and CD8+ blood T cells was observed from baseline to week 6.

Genomic DNA was isolated from the sorted cells so that the TCRbeta CDR3 region could be sequenced. TCRbeta CDR3 regions were sequenced using the immunoSEQ Assay. Drawn from immuneACCESS, this table holds only the in-frame rearrangements with V and J called that TCRdb kept. Clones are partly lost; checked studies trace under half to an unresolved V gene and leave the rest unexplained. This sample has about 70,000 clones in its table, and about 85% of those were observed once. The ten largest make up more than 0.45% of the sample. With respect to this clone: Its antigen has not been determined. Per-base quality was not reported, and no clone a single base away is much larger than it.

This chain is built from TRBV6-6 and TRBJ1-2, with the D segment identity uncertain. The sample was CD4+ or CD8+ T cells sorted from blood, taken in a trial of the OX40 agonist ivuxolimab. The source is an adult with an advanced solid tumor such as melanoma, head and neck, liver or kidney cancer. The bases read TGTGCCAGCAGTTACTCCGGGGATTCACCCTATGGCTACACCTTC. This sequence encodes CASSYSGDSPYGYTF.